Sequencing of this T cell receptor beta chain was carried out in a study of response to subunit inactivated influenza vaccine. Each CDR3 protein is one row after TCRdb ran MiXCR on the RT-PCR reads. The top ten clones hold more than 9.5% of a sample with some 570,000 distinct CDR3 sequences, 11% of them seen once. Study outcomes and limitations: It was the authors' suggestion that each seasonal influenza vaccination recruits few new T cells.

V trimming: 0 bases; J trimming: 4 bases; junction bases outside the gene matches: 7. The CDR3 is made up of 15 amino acids. The germline CDR1 and CDR2 sequences are DFQATT and SNEGSKA (reference sequence). With regard to this clonotype: Antigen: not known.

These data also formed part of another study, on T cells expressing NK-cell markers. That work states: Making the TCR beta cDNA relied on 5'RACE template switching with UMIs. Cells sorted as CD3+CD56+NKG2C+, CD3+CD56+NKG2C- and CD3+CD56-NKG2C+ T cells supplied the TCR beta repertoires. 1.0-7.0% of CD8+ T cells in about six donors belonged to dominant NKG2C+ clonotypes. In several donors, these clonotypes also led the CD3+CD56-NKG2C+ fraction.

Sequencing used PBMCs from blood, obtained on the day of vaccination. V is TRBV20-1 and J is TRBJ2-5, with 8 bases aligning to TRBD1. The sequence derives from a man aged 50 to 60 who received an inactivated influenza vaccine. The CDR3 nucleotides are TGCAGTGCTAGAGATGAGAGGACAGGGCGAGAGACCCAGTACTTC. Its translation: CSARDERTGRETQYF.